A selection of T cell receptor beta chains follows, all from one sample in a study of graft-versus-host responses after intestinal transplantation. Sequencing was performed with immunoSEQ multiplex PCR; in TCRdb, only in-frame clones are kept and a portion is missing. The sample shows 77,000 or so clones, over 80% of them seen only once. The source material was PBMCs, sampled 98 days after intestinal transplantation. The receptors come from a human patient who received an intestinal transplant, so some T cells may come from the graft donor. The CDR3 runs from the conserved cysteine through the conserved F or W. D genes are given only for firm matches. Size tells how often a clone was seen (once, few, many) or the class of an expanded clone, and some rows leave it out.

clone size: -
J gene: TRBJ1-1
D gene: -
V gene: TRBV6-1
CDR3 DNA: TGTGCCAGCAGCTCCCTAGTGGAGAGCGAAGCTTTCTTT
CDR3 protein: CASSSLVESEAFF

clone size: -
J gene: TRBJ1-2
D gene: -
V gene: TRBV4-1
CDR3 DNA: TGCGCCAGCAGCCAAGAATCGGGGGCCGGATATGGCTACACCTTC
CDR3 protein: CASSQESGAGYGYTF

clone size: -
J gene: TRBJ2-7
D gene: TRBD2
V gene: TRBV4-1
CDR3 DNA: TGCGCCAGCAGCCAAGGCGCGGGGGGGGAAGCTTACGAGCAGTACTTC
CDR3 protein: CASSQGAGGEAYEQYF

clone size: -
J gene: TRBJ2-7
D gene: -
V gene: TRBV29-1
CDR3 DNA: TGCAGCGTTGAAGTCTTGGAGACAAGCATATGGGGCGAGCAGTACTTC
CDR3 protein: CSVEVLETSIWGEQYF

clone size: -
J gene: TRBJ2-1
D gene: -
V gene: TRBV19
CDR3 DNA: TGTGCCAGTAGTTTCCTTGAGGGGGGCCCCAATGAGCAGTTCTTC
CDR3 protein: CASSFLEGGPNEQFF

clone size: once
J gene: TRBJ2-3
D gene: -
V gene: TRBV6-6
CDR3 DNA: TGTGCCAGCAGTTACTCGGAGGGGGGCACAGATACGCAGTATTTT
CDR3 protein: CASSYSEGGTDTQYF

clone size: -
J gene: TRBJ2-3
D gene: -
V gene: TRBV7-9
CDR3 DNA: TGTGCCAGCAGCTTAGCGCGGCAGAGCACAGATACGCAGTATTTT
CDR3 protein: CASSLARQSTDTQYF

clone size: -
J gene: TRBJ1-2
D gene: -
V gene: TRBV7-9
CDR3 DNA: TGTGCCAGCAGCACCTTCAGGGGTGGGAACCTCTATGGCTACACCTTC
CDR3 protein: CASSTFRGGNLYGYTF

clone size: -
J gene: TRBJ2-7
D gene: TRBD1
V gene: TRBV11-2
CDR3 DNA: TGTGCCAGCAGCCTTGGGACAGCCTCCTCCTACGAGCAGTACTTC
CDR3 protein: CASSLGTASSYEQYF

clone size: -
J gene: TRBJ1-3
D gene: -
V gene: TRBV27
CDR3 DNA: TGTGCCAGCAGCCCCGACAGCCGAGGAAACACCATATATTTT
CDR3 protein: CASSPDSRGNTIYF

clone size: few
J gene: TRBJ1-6
D gene: -
V gene: TRBV6-6
CDR3 DNA: TGTGCCAGCAGTCATCTATCTGGAGGGGCACCCCTCCACTTT
CDR3 protein: CASSHLSGGAPLHF

clone size: -
J gene: TRBJ1-1
D gene: TRBD1
V gene: TRBV4-2
CDR3 DNA: TGTGCCAGCAGCTTGGATCGGACAGGGGGCACTGAAGCTTTCTTT
CDR3 protein: CASSLDRTGGTEAFF

clone size: -
J gene: TRBJ1-2
D gene: -
V gene: TRBV5-1
CDR3 DNA: TGCGCCAGCAGTCGTCCCGACAGTGACTATGGCTACACCTTC
CDR3 protein: CASSRPDSDYGYTF

clone size: -
J gene: TRBJ2-5
D gene: -
V gene: TRBV4-1
CDR3 DNA: TGCGCCAGCAGCCAAGAAGGAGCGCGAGAGGAGACCCAGTACTTC
CDR3 protein: CASSQEGAREETQYF

clone size: -
J gene: TRBJ2-7
D gene: TRBD1
V gene: TRBV5-1
CDR3 DNA: TGCGCCAGCAGCTTCGGACAGGGGACCTTTTACGAGCAGTACTTC
CDR3 protein: CASSFGQGTFYEQYF

clone size: -
J gene: TRBJ2-7
D gene: -
V gene: TRBV6-1
CDR3 DNA: TGTGCCAGCAGTGAACGGGAATCCTACGAGCAGTACTTC
CDR3 protein: CASSERESYEQYF

clone size: -
J gene: TRBJ2-3
D gene: -
V gene: TRBV21-1
CDR3 DNA: TGTGCCAGCAGCAAACGGGAGAGCACAGATACGCAGTATTTT
CDR3 protein: CASSKRESTDTQYF

clone size: -
J gene: TRBJ2-2
D gene: TRBD1
V gene: TRBV6-5
CDR3 DNA: TGTGCCAGCAGTCAGCTCAGGGGGAGGGAGCTGTTTTTT
CDR3 protein: CASSQLRGRELFF

clone size: -
J gene: TRBJ2-2
D gene: -
V gene: TRBV30
CDR3 DNA: TGTGCCTGGGGGAAAAGCGCGAACACCGGGGAGCTGTTTTTT
CDR3 protein: CAWGKSANTGELFF

clone size: -
J gene: TRBJ2-7
D gene: TRBD1
V gene: TRBV29-1
CDR3 DNA: TGCAGCGTTGTCGGGACAGGGAGCACCTACGAGCAGTACTTC
CDR3 protein: CSVVGTGSTYEQYF

clone size: -
J gene: TRBJ2-5
D gene: TRBD2
V gene: TRBV5-4
CDR3 DNA: TGTGCCAGCAGCTTGGTAGGGTCTAGCGGACAAGAGACCCAGTACTTC
CDR3 protein: CASSLVGSSGQETQYF

clone size: -
J gene: TRBJ2-3
D gene: -
V gene: TRBV6-5
CDR3 DNA: TGTGCCAGCAGTTACTCCCGGGCTAGCACAGATACGCAGTATTTT
CDR3 protein: CASSYSRASTDTQYF

clone size: -
J gene: TRBJ2-7
D gene: -
V gene: TRBV5-1
CDR3 DNA: TGCGCCAGCAGCGAAAGGGACCCAACCTACGAGCAGTACTTC
CDR3 protein: CASSERDPTYEQYF

clone size: -
J gene: TRBJ2-1
D gene: TRBD2
V gene: TRBV10-1
CDR3 DNA: TGCGCCAGCAGTGAGTCGAGACCGATAGCGGGAGGGGTTCCCAATGAGCAGTTCTTC
CDR3 protein: CASSESRPIAGGVPNEQFF

clone size: -
J gene: TRBJ1-2
D gene: -
V gene: TRBV7-6
CDR3 DNA: TGTGCCAGCAGTAACGACAAGTACTATGGCTACACCTTC
CDR3 protein: CASSNDKYYGYTF

clone size: -
J gene: TRBJ1-1
D gene: -
V gene: TRBV28
CDR3 DNA: TGTGCCAGCAGTTTATGGGCAGGGTGGGACACTGAAGCTTTCTTT
CDR3 protein: CASSLWAGWDTEAFF

clone size: -
J gene: TRBJ2-7
D gene: -
V gene: TRBV7-2
CDR3 DNA: TGTGCCAGCAGCTCAAGTACAGGGTTCTTCCACGAGCAGTACTTC
CDR3 protein: CASSSSTGFFHEQYF

clone size: -
J gene: TRBJ2-7
D gene: TRBD1
V gene: TRBV5-1
CDR3 DNA: TGCGCCAGCAGCTTTGGGCAGGGGGACTACGAGCAGTACTTC
CDR3 protein: CASSFGQGDYEQYF

clone size: -
J gene: TRBJ2-7
D gene: -
V gene: TRBV28
CDR3 DNA: TGTGCCAGCAGTCCAACAGGCGTCTACGAGCAGTACTTC
CDR3 protein: CASSPTGVYEQYF

clone size: -
J gene: TRBJ1-5
D gene: -
V gene: TRBV9
CDR3 DNA: TGTGCCAGCAGCGTAGGGGGGGCGGATCAGCCCCAGCATTTT
CDR3 protein: CASSVGGADQPQHF

clone size: -
J gene: TRBJ1-1
D gene: -
V gene: TRBV10-1
CDR3 DNA: TGCGCCAGCAGTGAGTCGAAGGGGAACACTGAAGCTTTCTTT
CDR3 protein: CASSESKGNTEAFF

clone size: once
J gene: TRBJ1-5
D gene: -
V gene: TRBV19
CDR3 DNA: TGTGCCACCACCGGGACAAGGGGAAATCAGCCCCAGCATTTT
CDR3 protein: CATTGTRGNQPQHF

clone size: -
J gene: TRBJ2-7
D gene: -
V gene: TRBV18
CDR3 DNA: TGTGCCAGCTCACAGGCCCGAACCTCCTACGAGCAGTACTTC
CDR3 protein: CASSQARTSYEQYF

clone size: -
J gene: TRBJ1-1
D gene: -
V gene: TRBV2
CDR3 DNA: TGTGCCAGCAGTGTCTCCGGGGGATATACTGAAGCTTTCTTT
CDR3 protein: CASSVSGGYTEAFF

clone size: few
J gene: TRBJ1-2
D gene: -
V gene: TRBV7-3
CDR3 DNA: TGTGCCAGCAGCTTAATGGCTAACTATGGCTACACCTTC
CDR3 protein: CASSLMANYGYTF

clone size: -
J gene: TRBJ2-7
D gene: -
V gene: TRBV21-1
CDR3 DNA: TGTGCCAGCAGCAAAGCGGTTGTTTTGGGGGCCAGAACCTACGAGCAGTACTTC
CDR3 protein: CASSKAVVLGARTYEQYF

clone size: -
J gene: TRBJ2-3
D gene: TRBD2
V gene: TRBV7-6
CDR3 DNA: TGTGCCAGCAGCTTGACTAGCGGGGGGAGTACAGATACGCAGTATTTT
CDR3 protein: CASSLTSGGSTDTQYF

clone size: -
J gene: TRBJ1-5
D gene: -
V gene: TRBV18
CDR3 DNA: TGTGCCAGCTCACCAGCGAGCAATCAGCCCCAGCATTTT
CDR3 protein: CASSPASNQPQHF

clone size: -
J gene: TRBJ2-3
D gene: TRBD2
V gene: TRBV2
CDR3 DNA: TGTGCCAGCAGTCCAGGACTAGCGGGGGGCGGAGATACGCAGTATTTT
CDR3 protein: CASSPGLAGGGDTQYF

clone size: -
J gene: TRBJ1-2
D gene: -
V gene: TRBV5-4
CDR3 DNA: TGTGCCAGCAGAAGCGGGGGTGACTATGGCTACACCTTC
CDR3 protein: CASRSGGDYGYTF

clone size: -
J gene: TRBJ2-3
D gene: TRBD2
V gene: TRBV4-1
CDR3 DNA: TGCGCCAGCAGCCAACACCTGGGGCTAGCGGGGGCCCTGGATACGCAGTATTTT
CDR3 protein: CASSQHLGLAGALDTQYF

clone size: -
J gene: TRBJ2-7
D gene: -
V gene: TRBV10-2
CDR3 DNA: TGCGCCAGCAGTGTGTTAGGGGACTCCTACGAGCAGTACTTC
CDR3 protein: CASSVLGDSYEQYF

clone size: -
J gene: TRBJ1-2
D gene: -
V gene: TRBV9
CDR3 DNA: TGTGCCAGCAGCGCAGATTACAGAAACCGACACTATGGCTACACCTTC
CDR3 protein: CASSADYRNRHYGYTF

clone size: -
J gene: TRBJ1-4
D gene: TRBD1
V gene: TRBV2
CDR3 DNA: TGTGCCAGCAGTCCGACCACAGACAGGGGGTATGAAAAACTGTTTTTT
CDR3 protein: CASSPTTDRGYEKLFF

clone size: once
J gene: TRBJ2-7
D gene: -
V gene: TRBV7-9
CDR3 DNA: TGTGCCAGCAGCTTAGCTTTGGTTAGTCCCAAGCAGTACTTC
CDR3 protein: CASSLALVSPKQYF

clone size: -
J gene: TRBJ2-2
D gene: -
V gene: TRBV5-1
CDR3 DNA: TGCGCCAGCAGCTTGAAGGGAAGCGCCGGGGAGCTGTTTTTT
CDR3 protein: CASSLKGSAGELFF

clone size: -
J gene: TRBJ2-3
D gene: -
V gene: TRBV9
CDR3 DNA: TGTGCCAGCAGCGTAGCCGGGACCCTCACAGATACGCAGTATTTT
CDR3 protein: CASSVAGTLTDTQYF

clone size: -
J gene: TRBJ2-7
D gene: -
V gene: TRBV6-5
CDR3 DNA: TGTGCCAGCAGTTACGGGCTGGCAGCCTACGAGCAGTACTTC
CDR3 protein: CASSYGLAAYEQYF

clone size: -
J gene: TRBJ2-5
D gene: TRBD2
V gene: TRBV9
CDR3 DNA: TGTGCCAGCAGCACTGGACCGGGACTAGCGGGGGGGACTCGGGGGACCCAGTACTTC
CDR3 protein: CASSTGPGLAGGTRGTQYF

clone size: -
J gene: TRBJ2-6
D gene: TRBD1
V gene: TRBV9
CDR3 DNA: TGTACCAGCAGCGCCCACCGACAGGGCCTTCGATCTGGGGCCAACGTCCTGACTTTC
CDR3 protein: CTSSAHRQGLRSGANVLTF

clone size: -
J gene: TRBJ1-5
D gene: -
V gene: TRBV6-1
CDR3 DNA: TGTGCCAGCAGTGAATATGATAGCAATCAGCCCCAGCATTTT
CDR3 protein: CASSEYDSNQPQHF

clone size: -
J gene: TRBJ2-1
D gene: -
V gene: TRBV29-1
CDR3 DNA: TGCAGCGTTGAAGACGGGCAGAGCTCCTACAATGAGCAGTTCTTC
CDR3 protein: CSVEDGQSSYNEQFF

clone size: -
J gene: TRBJ2-2
D gene: TRBD2
V gene: TRBV5-1
CDR3 DNA: TGCGCCCCCAGGGTAGCTGGAGCGGGGGGGAACACCGGGGAGCTGTTTTTT
CDR3 protein: CAPRVAGAGGNTGELFF

clone size: once
J gene: TRBJ2-2
D gene: -
V gene: TRBV4-1
CDR3 DNA: TGCGCCAGCAGCCAAACCGGGACAACAACCGGGGAGCTGTTTTTT
CDR3 protein: CASSQTGTTTGELFF

clone size: -
J gene: TRBJ2-3
D gene: TRBD1
V gene: TRBV6-1
CDR3 DNA: TGTGCCAGCAGCCCCGGGACAGGGGGAGGAGATACGCAGTATTTT
CDR3 protein: CASSPGTGGGDTQYF

clone size: -
J gene: TRBJ2-7
D gene: -
V gene: TRBV19
CDR3 DNA: TGTGCCAGTAGTAAAAGGCAGGGCGACGAGCAGTACTTC
CDR3 protein: CASSKRQGDEQYF

clone size: few
J gene: TRBJ2-7
D gene: TRBD1
V gene: TRBV6-6
CDR3 DNA: TGTGCCAGCAGTTACGACAGGGAGAGGGACGAGCAGTACTTC
CDR3 protein: CASSYDRERDEQYF

clone size: -
J gene: TRBJ2-7
D gene: -
V gene: TRBV5-8
CDR3 DNA: TGTGCCAGCCAACACCGGGGGAGTCCCTACGAGCAGTACTTC
CDR3 protein: CASQHRGSPYEQYF

clone size: -
J gene: TRBJ1-2
D gene: -
V gene: TRBV6-1
CDR3 DNA: TGTGCCAGCCTACCGGGGGGCATTTATGGCTACACCTTC
CDR3 protein: CASLPGGIYGYTF

clone size: -
J gene: TRBJ2-1
D gene: TRBD2
V gene: TRBV19
CDR3 DNA: TGTGCCAGTAGTACCACTAGCGGGAACAATGAGCAGTTCTTC
CDR3 protein: CASSTTSGNNEQFF